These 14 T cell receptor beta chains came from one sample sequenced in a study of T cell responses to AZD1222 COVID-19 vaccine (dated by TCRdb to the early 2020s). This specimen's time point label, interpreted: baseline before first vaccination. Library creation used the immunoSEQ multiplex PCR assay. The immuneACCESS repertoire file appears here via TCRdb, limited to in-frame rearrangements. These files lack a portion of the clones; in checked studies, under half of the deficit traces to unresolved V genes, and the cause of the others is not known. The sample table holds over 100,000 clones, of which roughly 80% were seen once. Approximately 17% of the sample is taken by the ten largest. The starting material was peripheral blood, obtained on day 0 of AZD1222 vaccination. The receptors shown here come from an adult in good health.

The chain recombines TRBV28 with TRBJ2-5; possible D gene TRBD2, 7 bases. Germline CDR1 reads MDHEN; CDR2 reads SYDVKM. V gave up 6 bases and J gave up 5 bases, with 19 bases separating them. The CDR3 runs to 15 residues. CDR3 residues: CASRGGAARPETQYF. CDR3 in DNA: TGTGCCAGCAGGGGGGGGGCGGCGAGACCGGAGACCCAGTACTTC.

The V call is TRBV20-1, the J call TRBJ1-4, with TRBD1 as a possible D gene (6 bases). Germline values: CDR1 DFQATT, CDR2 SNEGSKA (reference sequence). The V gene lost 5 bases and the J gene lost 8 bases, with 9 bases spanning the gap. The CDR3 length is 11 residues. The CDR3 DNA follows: TGCAGTGCTCGAAGGGGGGAAAAACTGTTTTTT. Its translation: CSARRGEKLFF.

CDR3 bases: TGTGCCAGCAGCCAAGGATCAGGGGGCGGATACAGTGGCTACACCTTC. This codes for CASSQGSGGGYSGYTF. The J gene is TRBJ1-2, the V gene TRBV3-1 (or the pseudogene TRBV3-2); 8 bases are shared with TRBD1. Trimming at V came to 1 base and at J to 7 bases, leaving 11 bases not matched to a gene. The CDR3 has 16 amino acids. Germline CDR1 and CDR2: LGHDT and YNNKEL (reference sequence).

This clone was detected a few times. CDR3 in DNA: TGTGCCAGCAGCACCACAGGGTACACCGGGGAGCTGTTTTTT. Protein product: CASSTTGYTGELFF. The chain uses TRBV6-5 and TRBJ2-2; D perhaps matches TRBD1 (6 bases). In germline, CDR1 is MNHEY, CDR2 SVGAGI. Trimming shortened V by 6 bases and J by 3 bases, and 11 bases separated the two germline ends. The CDR3 extends over 14 amino acids.

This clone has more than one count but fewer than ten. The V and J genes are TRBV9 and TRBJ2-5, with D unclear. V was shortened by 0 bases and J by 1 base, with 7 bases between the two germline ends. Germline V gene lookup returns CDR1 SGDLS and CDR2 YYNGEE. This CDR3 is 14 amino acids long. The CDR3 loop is CASSVDGSQETQYF. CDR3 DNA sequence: TGTGCCAGCAGCGTAGATGGTTCCCAAGAGACCCAGTACTTC.

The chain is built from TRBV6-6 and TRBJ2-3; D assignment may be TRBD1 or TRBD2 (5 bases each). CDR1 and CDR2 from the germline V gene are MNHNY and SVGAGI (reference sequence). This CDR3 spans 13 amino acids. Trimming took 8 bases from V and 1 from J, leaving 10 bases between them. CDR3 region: CASGGERTDTQYF. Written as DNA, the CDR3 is TGTGCCAGCGGGGGAGAGCGCACAGATACGCAGTATTTT.

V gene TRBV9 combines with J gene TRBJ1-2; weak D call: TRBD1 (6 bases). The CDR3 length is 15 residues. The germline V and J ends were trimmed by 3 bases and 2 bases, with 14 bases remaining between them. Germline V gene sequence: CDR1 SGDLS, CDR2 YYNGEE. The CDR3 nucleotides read TGTGCCAGCAGCGCCTTAGGGGGAATGAACTATGGCTACACCTTC. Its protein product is CASSALGGMNYGYTF.

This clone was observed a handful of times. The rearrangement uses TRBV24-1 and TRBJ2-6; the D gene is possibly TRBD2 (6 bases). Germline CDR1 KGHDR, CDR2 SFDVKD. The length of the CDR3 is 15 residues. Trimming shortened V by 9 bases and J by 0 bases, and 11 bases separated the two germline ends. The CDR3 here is CATAGTGSGANVLTF. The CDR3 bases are TGTGCCACCGCGGGGACGGGCTCTGGGGCCAACGTCCTGACTTTC.

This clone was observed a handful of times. CDR3 sequence reads: CATSPRTAFSGNTIYF. In DNA form, the CDR3 reads TGTGCCACCTCTCCAAGGACAGCCTTTTCTGGAAACACCATATATTTT. V usage is TRBV15 and J usage is TRBJ1-3, with D maybe TRBD1 (6 bases). The germline gives CDR1 LNHNV, CDR2 YYDKDF (reference sequence). The length of the CDR3 is 16 residues. V was pared by 8 bases and J by 1 base, with 18 bases between.

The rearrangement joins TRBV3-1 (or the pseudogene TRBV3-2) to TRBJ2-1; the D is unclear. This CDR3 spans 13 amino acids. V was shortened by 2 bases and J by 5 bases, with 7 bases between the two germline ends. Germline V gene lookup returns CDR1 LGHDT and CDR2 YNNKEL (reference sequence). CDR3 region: CASSQNYNNEQFF. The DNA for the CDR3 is TGTGCCAGCAGCCAAAACTATAACAATGAGCAGTTCTTC.

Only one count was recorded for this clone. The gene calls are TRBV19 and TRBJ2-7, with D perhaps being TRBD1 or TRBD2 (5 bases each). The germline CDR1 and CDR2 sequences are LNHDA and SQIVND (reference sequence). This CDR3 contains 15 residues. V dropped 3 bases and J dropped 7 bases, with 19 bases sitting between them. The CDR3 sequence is CASSMGDQPMWEQYF. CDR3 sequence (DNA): TGTGCCAGTAGTATGGGGGACCAGCCTATGTGGGAGCAGTACTTC.

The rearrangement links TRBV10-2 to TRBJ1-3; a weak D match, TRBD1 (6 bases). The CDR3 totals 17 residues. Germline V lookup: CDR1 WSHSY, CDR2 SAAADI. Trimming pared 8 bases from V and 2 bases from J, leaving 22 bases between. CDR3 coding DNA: TGCGCCAGCGTTCCTTCCGGGACACCCCCCCCTGGAAACACCATATATTTT. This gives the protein CASVPSGTPPPGNTIYF.

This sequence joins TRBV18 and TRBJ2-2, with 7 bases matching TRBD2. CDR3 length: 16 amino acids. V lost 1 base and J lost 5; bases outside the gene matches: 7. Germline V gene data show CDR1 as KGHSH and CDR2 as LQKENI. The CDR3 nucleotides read TGTGCCAGCTCACCACAGGGACTACCCGGGACCGGGGAGCTGTTTTTT. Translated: CASSPQGLPGTGELFF. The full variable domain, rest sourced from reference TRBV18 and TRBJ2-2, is NAGVMQNPRHLVRRRGQEARLRCSPMKGHSHVYWYRQLPEEGLKFMVYLQKENIIDESGMPKERFSAEFPKEGPSILRIQQVVRGDSAAYFCASSPQGLPGTGELFFGEGSRLTVL.

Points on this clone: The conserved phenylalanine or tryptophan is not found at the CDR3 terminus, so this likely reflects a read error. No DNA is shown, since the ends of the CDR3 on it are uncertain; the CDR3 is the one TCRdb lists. The CDR3 is CATSLTRDRAVR. This rearrangement joins TRBV24-1 to TRBJ1-1; the table gives TRBD1 as D, unverified against the DNA. With termini counted, the CDR3 has 12 amino acids. The germline CDR1 and CDR2 sequences are KGHDR and SFDVKD.